Following are 9 T cell receptor beta chains from one sample sequenced in a study of cytomegalovirus exposure and HLA in healthy donors. Primers for the PCR totalled 60 Vbeta and 13 Jbeta. Measured with immunoSEQ multiplex PCR; TCRdb has only the in-frame clones, and not every one. The data show approximately 140,000 clones, with about four fifths seen just once and 3.1% held by the top ten. Specimen: PBMCs. Source of these receptors: a female donor in good health and CMV-seronegative.

J is TRBJ1-2 and V is TRBV7-6; D is unresolved. This CDR3 comprises 13 residues. Between the trimmed V and J ends, which lost 1 base and 5 bases, there was a span of 8 bases. The germline gives CDR1 SGHVS, CDR2 FNYEAQ. CDR3 nucleotides: TGTGCCAGCAGCTTAGTTCCAGGATATGGCTACACCTTC. Its translation is CASSLVPGYGYTF. Combining the CDR3 with reference TRBV7-6 and TRBJ1-2 gives the whole variable domain GAGVSQSPRYKVTKRGQDVALRCDPISGHVSLYWYRQALGQGPEFLTYFNYEAQQDKSGLPNDRFSAERPEGSISTLTIQRTEQRDSAMYRCASSLVPGYGYTFGSGTRLTVV.

The chain recombines TRBV5-1 with TRBJ2-5; 7 bases are a match to TRBD2. Germline CDR1 reads SGHRS; CDR2 reads YFSETQ. The CDR3 is made up of 15 amino acids. V trimming: 4 bases; J trimming: 4 bases; junction bases outside the gene matches: 10. The CDR3 DNA sequence: TGCGCCAGCAGCAGAACTAGCGCACCAGGAGAGACCCAGTACTTC. It specifies CASSRTSAPGETQYF.

The rearrangement links TRBV6-1 to TRBJ1-5; 11 nucleotides agree with TRBD1. With V trimmed by 0 bases and J by 6 bases, 7 bases remained unmatched. This CDR3 region has 17 residues. The germline V gene encodes CDR1 MNHNS and CDR2 SASEGT. The CDR3 DNA sequence: TGTGCCAGCAGTGAAGCCGTGGACAGGGGGCATGGTCAGCCCCAGCATTTT. Amino acids: CASSEAVDRGHGQPQHF.

This clone turned up a few times. CDR3 sequence reads: CASSYSPQGSYEQYF. The CDR3, as DNA: TGTGCCAGCAGTTACTCACCACAGGGTTCGTACGAGCAGTACTTC. The chain combines TRBV6-5 with TRBJ2-7; D may be TRBD1 (6 bases). The V gene's germline CDR1 is MNHEY and CDR2 SVGAGI. With 0 bases removed from V and 4 bases from J, the gap between germline ends came to 13 bases. CDR3 size: 15 residues.

The J gene is TRBJ2-3, the V gene TRBV6-1, with 7 bases lining up with TRBD1. Trimming removed 6 bases from V and 4 bases from J; junction bases left unmatched: 7. There are 14 residues in the CDR3. Per germline, CDR1 MNHNS and CDR2 SASEGT. In DNA, the CDR3 is TGTGCCAGCAGGACAGGGCGGCGGCCAGATACGCAGTATTTT. This encodes CASRTGRRPDTQYF.

The chain recombines TRBV5-1 with TRBJ2-5; D uncertain. The germline V gene has CDR1 SGHRS and CDR2 YFSETQ. The CDR3 extends over 15 amino acids. The ends were cut back, 1 base at V and 2 bases at J, with 12 bases in the middle. The CDR3 DNA is TGCGCCAGCAGCTTGTCTGCCTCGGTACAAGAGACCCAGTACTTC. This gives the protein CASSLSASVQETQYF.

V is TRBV6-5 and J is TRBJ2-1; TRBD2 aligns across 8 bases. The CDR3 contains 15 residues. The germline CDR1 and CDR2 sequences are MNHEY and SVGAGI. Trimming took 5 bases from V and 5 from J; bases not matched to a gene: 8. Here the CDR3 reads CASSLSGTWDNEQFF. The CDR3, as DNA: TGTGCCAGCAGTCTTAGCGGGACGTGGGACAATGAGCAGTTCTTC.

The CDR3 coding sequence is TGCAGCGTTGGTTCAGGAGGAACCACAGATACGCAGTATTTT. This sequence encodes CSVGSGGTTDTQYF. The genes are TRBV29-1 and TRBJ2-3; maybe TRBD2 (5 bases). With 4 bases removed from V and 2 bases from J, the gap between germline ends came to 13 bases. Germline lookup yields CDR1 SQVTM and CDR2 ANQGSEA. The CDR3 is 14 amino acids.

This clone was observed a single time. The rearrangement uses TRBV7-9 and TRBJ1-2; D gene ambiguous. The CDR3 consists of 15 residues. CDR1 and CDR2 (germline): SEHNR, FQNEAQ (reference sequence). V was clipped by 4 bases and J by 0 bases, with 12 bases between them. The CDR3 loop is CASSSADWANYGYTF. The CDR3 DNA reads as TGTGCCAGCAGCTCTGCCGACTGGGCTAACTATGGCTACACCTTC.